The clone carrying this T cell receptor (beta chain) came up a few times. Its antigen remains unidentified. Running of the v3.0 immunoSEQ assay took place at survey level. Only in-frame clones appear in the TCRdb table, and some are missing; sequencing was by immunoSEQ multiplex PCR. Among tens of thousands of clones listed, about 82% were seen once. From each donor, at least one pre-ART PBMC sample and at least two post-ART PBMC samples were obtained. This sample was included in a study of long-term antiretroviral therapy in people with HIV. General observations from the study: Subsequent to ART, diversity was augmented yet persisted below that of transplant donor controls.

The clonotype was recovered from a man between 35 and 55 years old with HIV. This specimen consisted of unsorted PBMCs, obtained 1.6 years after starting antiretroviral therapy.

CDR3 nucleotide sequence: TGTGCCAGCAGCGCCGGGGGACAGGGAGATCAGCCCCAGCATTTT. This translates into CASSAGGQGDQPQHF. V and J are TRBV9 and TRBJ1-5, with 9 positions matching TRBD1. The germline V gene encodes CDR1 SGDLS and CDR2 YYNGEE. The CDR3 has 15 amino acids. The trim removed 3 bases at V and 5 bases at J, leaving 6 bases unmatched.